The rows below give T cell receptor beta chains drawn from one sample of a study of blood T cell repertoires in COVID-19. Profiling relied on immunoSEQ multiplex PCR, and the TCRdb table lists in-frame clones only, not all of them. Counted here are hundreds of thousands of clones, around 86% occurring once; the ten biggest clones make up under 6.5%. The sequenced material came from peripheral blood. The receptors come from a woman between 45 and 65 years old with COVID-19, enrolled during active disease. The CDR3 runs from the conserved cysteine through the conserved F or W. Each record gives: clone size, V gene, J gene, D gene, CDR3 DNA, CDR3 protein. The D gene is left open where the match is weak. Clone size is not always given. Where it is, it says once, few, many or a class for expanded clones.

size: -
V: TRBV30
J: TRBJ2-7
D: TRBD2
DNA: TGTGCCTGGAGCCCTCTAAGCGGGAGAACCTCCTACGAGCAGTACTTC
CDR3: CAWSPLSGRTSYEQYF

size: -
V: TRBV7-9
J: TRBJ2-2
D: -
DNA: TGTGCCAGCAGCCGGACAGAGAACACCGGGGAGCTGTTTTTT
CDR3: CASSRTENTGELFF

size: -
V: TRBV6-8
J: TRBJ2-3
D: TRBD2
DNA: TGTGCCAGCAGTTATCTAGCGGTCCCCACAGATACGCAGTATTTT
CDR3: CASSYLAVPTDTQYF

size: -
V: TRBV11-2
J: TRBJ2-1
D: TRBD2
DNA: TGTGCCAGCAGCTTAGATTATCGGAGCGGGAGGGTCTCCTACAATGAGCAGTTCTTC
CDR3: CASSLDYRSGRVSYNEQFF

size: -
V: TRBV27
J: TRBJ2-7
D: TRBD1
DNA: TGTGCCAGCAGTCTCAGACAGGGTGGCTACGAGCAGTACTTC
CDR3: CASSLRQGGYEQYF

size: -
V: TRBV3-1/TRBV3-2
J: TRBJ2-7
D: TRBD2
DNA: TGTGCCAGCAGCCAGGGAAGGACTAGCGGGAAGGGGGAGCAGTACTTC
CDR3: CASSQGRTSGKGEQYF

size: -
V: TRBV30
J: TRBJ2-2
D: TRBD2
DNA: TGTGCCTGGTACTTAGGACTAGCGGGAGTAGCCGGGGAGCTGTTTTTT
CDR3: CAWYLGLAGVAGELFF

size: -
V: TRBV5-1
J: TRBJ2-1
D: -
DNA: TGCGCCAGCAGCTCCGACCCTGGGCTAGCCGGGGTCTTC
CDR3: CASSSDPGLAGVF

size: -
V: TRBV5-1
J: TRBJ2-1
D: TRBD2
DNA: TGCGCCAGCAGCTGGGGGACTAGCGGGAGAAACAATGAGCAGTTCTTC
CDR3: CASSWGTSGRNNEQFF

size: -
V: TRBV19
J: TRBJ2-7
D: -
DNA: TGTGCCAGTAGACCTTTTGGGGGCGTGGTGGGGGAGCAGTACTTC
CDR3: CASRPFGGVVGEQYF

size: -
V: TRBV6-2/TRBV6-3
J: TRBJ1-1
D: TRBD1
DNA: TGTGCCAGCAGTTACCGGCCGGGACAGCCTATGAACACTGAAGCTTTCTTT
CDR3: CASSYRPGQPMNTEAFF

size: -
V: TRBV19
J: TRBJ2-5
D: -
DNA: TGTGCCAGTAGTATACGGGGTATCAGAGAGACCCAGTACTTC
CDR3: CASSIRGIRETQYF

size: once
V: TRBV19
J: TRBJ2-5
D: -
DNA: TGTGCCAGTGGTGACAAGGCAGAGACCCAGTACTTC
CDR3: CASGDKAETQYF

size: -
V: TRBV29-1
J: TRBJ1-1
D: -
DNA: TGCAGCGTTGCAGGGGCGGACACTGAAGCTTTCTTT
CDR3: CSVAGADTEAFF

size: -
V: TRBV18
J: TRBJ2-7
D: TRBD1
DNA: TGTGCCAGCTCACGAGGACAGGTATACGAGCAGTACTTC
CDR3: CASSRGQVYEQYF

size: -
V: TRBV5-4
J: TRBJ2-7
D: TRBD1
DNA: TGTGCCAGCAGCCGACGGGACAGACCCTACGAGCAGTACTTC
CDR3: CASSRRDRPYEQYF

size: -
V: TRBV5-1
J: TRBJ2-1
D: TRBD2
DNA: TGCGCCAACACTAGCGGGACCAACAATGAGCAGTTCTTC
CDR3: CANTSGTNNEQFF

size: -
V: TRBV24-1
J: TRBJ2-2
D: TRBD1
DNA: TGTGCCACCAGTAAAGGGGGCGCATCCGGGGAGCTGTTTTTT
CDR3: CATSKGGASGELFF

size: -
V: TRBV27
J: TRBJ2-5
D: -
DNA: TGTGCCAGCAGTCCCCGCCCCTACAGCAGGGAGACCCAGTACTTC
CDR3: CASSPRPYSRETQYF

size: -
V: TRBV16
J: TRBJ2-7
D: TRBD1
DNA: TGTGCCAGCAGCCAATTTCCGGCCGGACAGGGGAGCTCCTACGAGCAGTACTTC
CDR3: CASSQFPAGQGSSYEQYF

size: -
V: TRBV7-4
J: TRBJ2-1
D: TRBD1
DNA: TGTGCCAGCAGCTGTACCCGGGACAGGGTTTACAATGAGCAGTTCTTC
CDR3: CASSCTRDRVYNEQFF

size: -
V: TRBV10-2
J: TRBJ2-3
D: TRBD1
DNA: TGCGCCAGCGCCAGACAGGGTTTTTCTGCAGATACGCAGTATTTT
CDR3: CASARQGFSADTQYF

size: many
V: TRBV5-6
J: TRBJ1-5
D: -
DNA: TGTGCCAGCAGCTTGAGAGGGAATAGCAATCAGCCCCAGCATTTT
CDR3: CASSLRGNSNQPQHF

size: -
V: TRBV6-2/TRBV6-3
J: TRBJ1-6
D: -
DNA: TGTGCCAGCAGTGTTCGAGGGAGAGGCTACTCACCCCTCCACTTT
CDR3: CASSVRGRGYSPLHF

size: -
V: TRBV11-2
J: TRBJ2-7
D: -
DNA: TGTGCCAGCAGCTTATCTCCCCAGGGCACCTACGAGCAGTACTTC
CDR3: CASSLSPQGTYEQYF

size: -
V: TRBV4-1
J: TRBJ1-4
D: TRBD1
DNA: TGCGCCAGCAGCCAAGACGTCCTTGACAGGGGCGAAAAACTGTTTTTT
CDR3: CASSQDVLDRGEKLFF

size: -
V: TRBV25-1
J: TRBJ2-2
D: -
DNA: TGTGCCAGCAGTACACTACACACCGGGGAGCTGTTTTTT
CDR3: CASSTLHTGELFF

size: -
V: TRBV9
J: TRBJ2-7
D: TRBD2
DNA: TGTGCCAGCAGCGTAGAGCTAGCGGGAGGGCCGGGTGTCCACGAGCAGTACTTC
CDR3: CASSVELAGGPGVHEQYF

size: -
V: TRBV5-6
J: TRBJ1-5
D: TRBD1
DNA: TGTGCCAGCAGCTTGACAGGGACAGGGAGCAATCAGCCCCAGCATTTT
CDR3: CASSLTGTGSNQPQHF

size: once
V: TRBV5-1
J: TRBJ2-5
D: -
DNA: TGCGCCAGCAGCTCCATCCAGGGGGGCCAAGAGACCCAGTACTTC
CDR3: CASSSIQGGQETQYF

size: -
V: TRBV3-1/TRBV3-2
J: TRBJ1-3
D: TRBD1
DNA: TGTGCCAGCAGCCCCGAGTGGCCAGGGGGTACAATCTCTGGAAACACCATATATTTT
CDR3: CASSPEWPGGTISGNTIYF

size: -
V: TRBV11-2
J: TRBJ2-7
D: TRBD2
DNA: TGTGCCAGCAGCTCTATTACTAGCGGGAGTATCTACGAGCAGTACTTC
CDR3: CASSSITSGSIYEQYF

size: -
V: TRBV5-6
J: TRBJ2-5
D: -
DNA: TGTGCCAGCAGGGTGGGACTCTCTCTTCACCAAGAGACCCAGTACTTC
CDR3: CASRVGLSLHQETQYF

size: -
V: TRBV24-1
J: TRBJ2-5
D: TRBD1
DNA: TGTGCCACCAGTGATTCCGGGACAGGGGGCATAGGGACCCAGTACTTC
CDR3: CATSDSGTGGIGTQYF

size: -
V: TRBV9
J: TRBJ2-2
D: TRBD1
DNA: TGTGCCAGCAGCGTACGACGGGACAGGGGGACCGGGGAGCTGTTTTTT
CDR3: CASSVRRDRGTGELFF

size: -
V: TRBV27
J: TRBJ2-7
D: -
DNA: TGTGCCAGCAGCCTTACTAGTAACTACGAGCAGTACTTC
CDR3: CASSLTSNYEQYF

size: -
V: TRBV5-1
J: TRBJ1-1
D: -
DNA: TGCGCCAGCAGCTTGGAGGGGCCACGGGCTGAAGCTTTCTTT
CDR3: CASSLEGPRAEAFF